What follows are 19 T cell receptor beta chains derived from one specimen sequenced in a study of cytomegalovirus exposure and HLA in healthy donors. TCRdb keeps only in-frame clones here, not all; method: immunoSEQ multiplex PCR. The sample yields 110,000 or so clones, approximately 90% seen once. The sample taken for sequencing was PBMCs. Every receptor here comes from a man aged 18 to 29 in good health and CMV-seropositive.

V usage is TRBV7-9 and J usage is TRBJ2-5, with TRBD1 matching 7 bases. CDR3 size: 14 residues. After removal of 1 base from V and 5 bases from J, the junction contained 4 bases not matched to a gene. Germline V gene data show CDR1 as SEHNR and CDR2 as FQNEAQ (reference sequence). CDR3 bases: TGTGCCAGCAGCTTAGGGGCGACAGGGGAGACCCAGTACTTC. Translated: CASSLGATGETQYF.

V gene TRBV28 combines with J gene TRBJ2-7; D is possibly TRBD1 (5 bases). V dropped 5 bases and J dropped 5 bases, with 16 bases sitting between them. CDR1 is MDHEN, CDR2 SYDVKM, per germline. The CDR3 spans 14 residues. CDR3 amino acids: CASSPPDSLDEQYF. CDR3 coding DNA: TGTGCCAGCAGTCCCCCCGACAGTTTGGACGAGCAGTACTTC.

The chain links TRBV10-1 to TRBJ2-1; the D gene is possibly TRBD2 (6 bases). The V end lost 2 bases, the J end lost 3 bases, and 14 bases lay between the germline ends. The V gene's germline CDR1 is WNHNN and CDR2 SYGVQD (reference sequence). The CDR3 spans 16 residues. CDR3 sequence reads: CASSERGNPNYNEQFF. The CDR3 DNA follows: TGCGCCAGCAGTGAGCGGGGGAACCCAAACTACAATGAGCAGTTCTTC.

The count of this clone is one. This chain uses TRBV28 with TRBJ1-2; D may be TRBD1 (6 bases). The CDR3 length is 16 residues. The V end lost 2 bases, the J end lost 4 bases, and 17 bases lay between the germline ends. Germline CDR1 and CDR2: MDHEN and SYDVKM. The chain's CDR3 is CASSLARSGGGYGYTF. The CDR3 nucleotides read TGTGCCAGCAGTTTAGCTCGTTCGGGGGGCGGCTATGGCTACACCTTC.

This chain links TRBV19 with TRBJ1-2; 7 nucleotides line up with TRBD1. The CDR3 totals 15 residues. Looked up from germline, CDR1 is LNHDA and CDR2 is SQIVND (reference sequence). V lost 5 bases, J lost 4 bases, and 10 bases stayed unmatched. The CDR3 DNA reads as TGTGCCAGTAGTGGTACGACAGGGATGGGCTATGGCTACACCTTC. It is translated as CASSGTTGMGYGYTF.

The chain employs TRBV6-1 and TRBJ2-5; 10 nucleotides align to TRBD1. The V segment lost 4 bases and the J segment 5 bases; nucleotides outside the gene matches: 7. Looked up from germline, CDR1 is MNHNS and CDR2 is SASEGT. The CDR3 contains 15 residues. The CDR3 nucleotides read TGTGCCAGCAGTGGGGGGACAGGGGTGGGCGAGACCCAGTACTTC. Its protein is CASSGGTGVGETQYF.

The chain has TRBV10-2 and TRBJ1-5; D might be TRBD1 (5 bases). Germline loops: CDR1 WSHSY, CDR2 SAAADI. Trimming removed 1 base from V and 6 bases from J, with 7 bases in between. The CDR3 spans 13 residues. Written as DNA, the CDR3 is TGCGCCAGCAGTGAGTGGGGGGTTCAGCCCCAGCATTTT. This codes for CASSEWGVQPQHF.

This rearrangement joins TRBV6-5 to TRBJ2-7; 9 nucleotides agree with TRBD1. This CDR3 is 15 amino acids long. V gave up 5 bases and J gave up 4 bases; unmatched junction bases: 9. From germline, CDR1 is MNHEY and CDR2 SVGAGI. The CDR3 here is CASSHRQGEQYEQYF. The CDR3 DNA reads as TGTGCCAGCAGTCACCGACAGGGGGAACAGTACGAGCAGTACTTC.

The rearrangement joins TRBV14 to TRBJ2-1; D is possibly TRBD1 (5 bases). Germline V lookup: CDR1 SGHDN, CDR2 FVKESK. This CDR3 is built from 14 residues. The ends were cut back, 5 bases at V and 6 bases at J, with 14 bases in the middle. In nucleotides, the CDR3 is TGTGCCAGCAGCGCCAGGGTTACTTTCAATGAGCAGTTCTTC. Residues: CASSARVTFNEQFF.

The chain joins TRBV13 to TRBJ2-7, with D possibly TRBD2 on 6 matching bases. The V and J ends lost 5 bases and 4 bases respectively, with 15 bases between them. The germline CDR1 and CDR2 sequences are PRHDT and FYEKMQ (reference sequence). CDR3 length: 14 amino acids. CDR3 DNA sequence: TGTGCCAGCAGCGTCGGGACTTTTGGATACGAGCAGTACTTC. It codes for CASSVGTFGYEQYF.

The genes are TRBV5-5 and TRBJ1-4, with D perhaps TRBD1 (5 bases). Germline values: CDR1 SGHKS, CDR2 YYEKEE (reference sequence). V lost 2 bases, J lost 8 bases, and 7 bases lay in between. The CDR3 is 12 residues long. CDR3 sequence reads: CASSLTGEKLFF. CDR3 bases: TGTGCCAGCAGCTTAACAGGAGAAAAACTGTTTTTT.

The genes are TRBV5-1 and TRBJ2-1, with a tentative D call TRBD1 (6 bases). This CDR3 is built from 12 residues. Trimming took off 7 bases at V and 10 bases at J, with 15 bases between the two ends. CDR1 and CDR2 (germline): SGHRS, YFSETQ. In DNA, the CDR3 is TGCGCCAGCCGAAAGGAAGGGACAGAGCAGTTCTTC. It encodes CASRKEGTEQFF.

The chain links TRBV13 to TRBJ1-1; no reliable D call. The ends were cut back, 4 bases at V and 12 bases at J, with 15 bases in the middle. Germline values: CDR1 PRHDT, CDR2 FYEKMQ (reference sequence). The CDR3 has 12 residues. Here the CDR3 reads CASSSGLLYPFF. CDR3 nucleotide sequence: TGTGCCAGCAGCTCTGGACTCTTGTACCCTTTCTTT.

This sequence joins TRBV18 and TRBJ1-4; 8 nucleotides match TRBD1. CDR1 and CDR2 from the germline V gene are KGHSH and LQKENI. This CDR3 has 16 residues. With V trimmed by 1 base and J by 4 bases, 5 bases remained unmatched. The CDR3 sequence: CASSPRMDRVNEKLFF. For the CDR3, the DNA is TGTGCCAGCTCACCACGAATGGACAGGGTTAATGAAAAACTGTTTTTT.

The chain recombines TRBV28 with TRBJ2-3; 7 nucleotides line up with TRBD1. This CDR3 is built from 16 residues. Germline CDR1 reads MDHEN; CDR2 reads SYDVKM. The J segment lost 2 bases and the V segment lost 2 bases, leaving 7 bases of the junction unmatched. The DNA for the CDR3 is TGTGCCAGCAGTTTACTCCGGGACAGACCCACAGATACGCAGTATTTT. Its protein product is CASSLLRDRPTDTQYF.

The rearrangement joins TRBV6-1 to TRBJ2-7; possibly TRBD2 for D (6 bases). V gave up 6 bases and J gave up 2 bases, with 17 bases separating them. Germline V lookup: CDR1 MNHNS, CDR2 SASEGT. The CDR3 totals 15 residues. For the CDR3, the DNA is TGTGCCAGCAGCACTCCGGGACTCTTGGCCTACGAGCAGTACTTC. Translating gives CASSTPGLLAYEQYF.

V gene TRBV7-2 combines with J gene TRBJ1-6; 10 bases map to TRBD1. V lost 5 bases, J lost 7 bases, and 14 bases stayed unmatched. CDR3 size: 18 residues. From germline, CDR1 is SGHTA and CDR2 FQGNSA. DNA for the CDR3: TGTGCCAGCAGCCCCCGGGACAGGGGAATGGGCGGAAATTCACCCCTCCACTTT. It codes for CASSPRDRGMGGNSPLHF.

The chain joins TRBV18 to TRBJ1-1; 7 bases match TRBD1. Germline V gene sequence: CDR1 KGHSH, CDR2 LQKENI. The CDR3 has 13 amino acids. After removal of 4 bases from V and 4 bases from J, the junction contained 3 bases not matched to a gene. CDR3 amino acids: CASSQSGGTEAFF. The CDR3 bases are TGTGCCAGCTCACAATCAGGGGGCACTGAAGCTTTCTTT.

This clone has a single count. V and J are TRBV30 and TRBJ2-1; possibly TRBD2 for D (7 bases). The CDR3 spans 17 residues. Looked up from germline, CDR1 is GTSNPN and CDR2 is SVGIG (reference sequence). The V end was cut by 0 bases, the J end by 0 bases, with 15 bases between. CDR3 bases: TGTGCCTGGAGTGTACTGATCGGGGGGCGCTCCTACAATGAGCAGTTCTTC. Encoded protein: CAWSVLIGGRSYNEQFF. Variable domain in full (rest from reference TRBV30 and TRBJ2-1): SQTIHQWPATLVQPVGSPLSLECTVEGTSNPNLYWYRQAAGRGLQLLFYSVGIGQISSEVPQNLSASRPQDRQFILSSKKLLLSDSGFYLCAWSVLIGGRSYNEQFFGPGTRLTVL.